This T cell receptor beta chain emerged from a study of shared clonotypes between healthy human individuals. The wider study: Researchers assigned three CD4 naive, three CD4 memory, two CD8 naive and one CD8 memory plate to each donor. Whole-study results and caveats: In contrast to clonotypes shared by all four donors, non-shared clonotypes had lower generation probabilities.

Assay: immunoSEQ multiplex PCR; the TCRdb copy retains only in-frame clones and omits some. The sample lists about 2.3 million clones; approximately 93% were seen once. Remarks on this clone: Its matching antigen is unknown.

CDR3 length: 12 amino acids. The germline V and J ends were trimmed by 5 bases and 7 bases, with 9 bases remaining between them. Germline V lookup: CDR1 MGHRA, CDR2 YSYEKL. This chain connects TRBV4-1 to TRBJ2-1; D is unresolved. Source material: naive CD4+ T cells from PBMCs. Subset reported: CD45RA+ positively selected. The TCR comes from a man aged 18 to 30 in good health. Some clones in this sample may be carry-over from other donors' samples. The CDR3 DNA sequence: TGCGCCAGCAGCTGGGCGACGAATGAGCAGTTCTTC. It specifies CASSWATNEQFF.